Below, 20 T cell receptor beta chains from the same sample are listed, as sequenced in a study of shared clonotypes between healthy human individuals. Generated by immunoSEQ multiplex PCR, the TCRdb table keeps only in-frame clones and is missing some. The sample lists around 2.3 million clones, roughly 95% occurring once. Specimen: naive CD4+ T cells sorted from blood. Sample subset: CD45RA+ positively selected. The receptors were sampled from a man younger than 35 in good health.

CDR3 sequence (DNA): TGCGCCAGCAGCTTGTCGGCTAGCGGGGGTAGCACAGATACGCAGTATTTT. It specifies CASSLSASGGSTDTQYF. The genes are TRBV5-1 and TRBJ2-3, with TRBD2 identical over 10 bases. V was clipped by 1 base and J by 0 bases; unmatched bases: 5. Germline-derived CDR1 and CDR2 are SGHRS and YFSETQ. CDR3 length: 17 amino acids.

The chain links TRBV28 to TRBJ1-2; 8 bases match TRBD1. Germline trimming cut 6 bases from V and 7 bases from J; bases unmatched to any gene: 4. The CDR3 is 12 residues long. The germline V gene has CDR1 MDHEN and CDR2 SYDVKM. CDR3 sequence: CASRQGAGGYTF. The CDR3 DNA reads TGTGCCAGCAGGCAGGGGGCCGGTGGCTACACCTTC.

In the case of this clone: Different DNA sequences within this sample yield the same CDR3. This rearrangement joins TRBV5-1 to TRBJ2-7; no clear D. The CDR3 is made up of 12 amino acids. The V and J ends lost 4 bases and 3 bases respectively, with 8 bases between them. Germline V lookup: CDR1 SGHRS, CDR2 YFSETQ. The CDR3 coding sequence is TGCGCCAGCAGCCTTGGAGTCTACGAGCAGTACTTC. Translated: CASSLGVYEQYF.

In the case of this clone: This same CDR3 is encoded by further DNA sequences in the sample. CDR3 region: CASSEVGEQYF. In DNA form, the CDR3 reads TGTGCCAGCAGTGAGGTAGGCGAGCAGTACTTC. This rearrangement joins TRBV6-1 to TRBJ2-7, with D uncertain. The germline CDR1 and CDR2 sequences are MNHNS and SASEGT. The CDR3 has 11 residues. V was cut by 3 bases and J by 6 bases, with 6 bases left in between.

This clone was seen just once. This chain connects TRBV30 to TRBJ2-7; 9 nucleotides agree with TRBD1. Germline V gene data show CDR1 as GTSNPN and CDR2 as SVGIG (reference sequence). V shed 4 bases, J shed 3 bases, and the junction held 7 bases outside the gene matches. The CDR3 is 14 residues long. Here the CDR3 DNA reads TGTGCCTGGAATACCGGGACAGGGATCTACGAGCAGTACTTC. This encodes CAWNTGTGIYEQYF.

CDR3 nucleotide sequence: TGTGCCAGCAGCTTGGTAGGGTCAAACACCGGGGAGCTGTTTTTT. It specifies CASSLVGSNTGELFF. The gene calls are TRBV5-4 and TRBJ2-2, with D unresolved. CDR1 is SGHNT, CDR2 YYREEE, per germline (reference sequence). Deletions cut 0 bases from V and 2 bases from J, with 8 bases between. CDR3 length: 15 residues.

In DNA form, the CDR3 reads TGTGCCAGCAGCCTACTAATGGGGAGCCACGAGCAGTACTTC. This translates into CASSLLMGSHEQYF. This chain connects TRBV7-2 to TRBJ2-7; D perhaps matches TRBD2 (5 bases). CDR1 SGHTA and CDR2 FQGNSA come from the germline V gene. The CDR3 spans 14 residues. Trimming pared 5 bases from V and 5 bases from J, leaving 16 bases between.

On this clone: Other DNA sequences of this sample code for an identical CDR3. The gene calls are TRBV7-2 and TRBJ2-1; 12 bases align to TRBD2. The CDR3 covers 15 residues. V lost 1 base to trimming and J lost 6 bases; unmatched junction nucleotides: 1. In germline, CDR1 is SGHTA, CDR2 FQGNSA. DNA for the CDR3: TGTGCCAGCAGCTTAGAACTAGCGGGGGGCAATGAGCAGTTCTTC. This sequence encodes CASSLELAGGNEQFF.

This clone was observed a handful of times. The CDR3 DNA reads TGTGCCAGCAGCTTGGGCGGGAGCCCCTCCTACGAGCAGTACTTC. Its translation is CASSLGGSPSYEQYF. The chain is built from TRBV5-4 and TRBJ2-7, with TRBD2 matching over 7 bases. V dropped 0 bases and J dropped 0; count of bases not matched to a gene: 3. The CDR3 contains 15 residues. Germline assignment: CDR1 SGHNT and CDR2 YYREEE (reference sequence).

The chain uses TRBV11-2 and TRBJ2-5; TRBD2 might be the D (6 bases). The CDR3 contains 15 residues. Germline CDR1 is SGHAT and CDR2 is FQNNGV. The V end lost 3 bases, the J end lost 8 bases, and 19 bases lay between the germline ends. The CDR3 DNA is TGTGCCAGCAGCTTGGGAGTAGCGGTCCGGGATACCCAGTACTTC. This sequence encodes CASSLGVAVRDTQYF.

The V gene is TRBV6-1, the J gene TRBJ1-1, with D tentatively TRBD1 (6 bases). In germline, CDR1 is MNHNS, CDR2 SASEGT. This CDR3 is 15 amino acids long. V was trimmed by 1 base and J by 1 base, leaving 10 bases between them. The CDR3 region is CASSEVPRGNTEAFF. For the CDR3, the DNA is TGTGCCAGCAGTGAAGTGCCCAGGGGGAACACTGAAGCTTTCTTT.

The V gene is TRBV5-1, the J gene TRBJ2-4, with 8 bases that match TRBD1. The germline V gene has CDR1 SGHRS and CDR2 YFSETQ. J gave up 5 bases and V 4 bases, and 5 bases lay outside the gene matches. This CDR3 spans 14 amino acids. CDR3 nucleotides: TGCGCCAGCAGCAGGACAGGGTTCGAAAACATTCAGTACTTC. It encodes CASSRTGFENIQYF. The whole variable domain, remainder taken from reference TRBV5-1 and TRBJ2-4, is KAGVTQTPRYLIKTRGQQVTLSCSPISGHRSVSWYQQTPGQGLQFLFEYFSETQRNKGNFPGRFSGRQFSNSRSEMNVSTLELGDSALYLCASSRTGFENIQYFGAGTRLSVL.

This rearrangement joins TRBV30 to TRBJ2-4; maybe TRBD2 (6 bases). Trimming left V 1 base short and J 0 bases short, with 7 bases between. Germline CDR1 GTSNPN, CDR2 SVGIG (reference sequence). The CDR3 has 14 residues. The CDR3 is CAWSAGEAKNIQYF. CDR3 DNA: TGTGCCTGGAGTGCGGGGGAAGCCAAAAACATTCAGTACTTC.

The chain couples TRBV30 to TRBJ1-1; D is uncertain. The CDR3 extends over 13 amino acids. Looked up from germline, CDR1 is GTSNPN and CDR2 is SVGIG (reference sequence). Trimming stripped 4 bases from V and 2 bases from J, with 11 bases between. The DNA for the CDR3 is TGTGCCTGGACCTACCGGCTAAACACTGAAGCTTTCTTT. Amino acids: CAWTYRLNTEAFF.

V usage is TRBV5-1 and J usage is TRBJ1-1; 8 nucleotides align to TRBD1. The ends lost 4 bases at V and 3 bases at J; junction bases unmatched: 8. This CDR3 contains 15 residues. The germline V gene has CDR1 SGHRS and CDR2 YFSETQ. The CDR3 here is CASSGGTGRHTEAFF. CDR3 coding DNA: TGCGCCAGCAGCGGGGGGACAGGTAGGCACACTGAAGCTTTCTTT.

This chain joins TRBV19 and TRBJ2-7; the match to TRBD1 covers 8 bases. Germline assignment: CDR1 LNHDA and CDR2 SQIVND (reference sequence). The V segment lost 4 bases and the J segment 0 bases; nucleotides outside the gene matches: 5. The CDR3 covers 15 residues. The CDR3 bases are TGTGCCAGTAGTACCCCGGGACAGGTCTCCTACGAGCAGTACTTC. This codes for CASSTPGQVSYEQYF.

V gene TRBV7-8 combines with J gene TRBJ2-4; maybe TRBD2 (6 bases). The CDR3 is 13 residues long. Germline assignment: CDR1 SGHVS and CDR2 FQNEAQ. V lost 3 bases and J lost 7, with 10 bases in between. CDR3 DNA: TGTGCCAGCAGCTTCGGGGGTGGCAACATTCAGTACTTC. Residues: CASSFGGGNIQYF.

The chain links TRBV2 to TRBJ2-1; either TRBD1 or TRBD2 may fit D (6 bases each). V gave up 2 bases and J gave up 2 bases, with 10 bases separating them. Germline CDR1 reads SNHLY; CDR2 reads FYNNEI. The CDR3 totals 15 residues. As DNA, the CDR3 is TGTGCCAGCAGTGAAACGGAGGGGGCCTACAATGAGCAGTTCTTC. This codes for CASSETEGAYNEQFF.

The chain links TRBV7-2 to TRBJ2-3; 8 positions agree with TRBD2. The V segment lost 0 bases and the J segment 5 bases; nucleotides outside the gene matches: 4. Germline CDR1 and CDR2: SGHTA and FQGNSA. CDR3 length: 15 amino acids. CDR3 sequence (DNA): TGTGCCAGCAGCTTAGCGTGGACTAGCCGAGATACGCAGTATTTT. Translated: CASSLAWTSRDTQYF.

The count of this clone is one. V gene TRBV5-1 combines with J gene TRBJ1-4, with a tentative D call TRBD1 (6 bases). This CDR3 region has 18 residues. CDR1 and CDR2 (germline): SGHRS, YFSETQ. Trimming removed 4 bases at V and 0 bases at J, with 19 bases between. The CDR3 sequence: CASSLRPQGLATNEKLFF. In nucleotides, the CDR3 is TGCGCCAGCAGCCTTCGACCACAGGGACTGGCAACTAATGAAAAACTGTTTTTT.